The clone carrying this TCR beta chain was counted once. J gave up 5 bases and V 0 bases, and 12 bases lay outside the gene matches. Germline loops: CDR1 SGHRS, CDR2 YFSETQ. The CDR3 is 18 amino acids. Clones were sequenced by immunoSEQ multiplex PCR, and TCRdb holds only the in-frame ones, with some missing. The data hold 640,000 or so clones, with approximately 87% observed a single time. These data are taken from a study of shared T cell receptors in the human thymus. These data are also associated with another study on human thymus T cells. That paper notes: From resections taken during corrective heart surgery, the thymus tissue was obtained. Thymic and blood repertoires seemed to show skewed V and J gene use.

This chain links TRBV5-1 with TRBJ2-7; 12 nucleotides line up with TRBD2. The receptor was derived from a boy younger than two with a congenital heart defect. The sequenced material came from thymocytes. Written as DNA, the CDR3 is TGCGCCAGCAGCTTGGGCCCCCTAGCGGGAGGGCCAGAGGACGAGCAGTACTTC. Its translation: CASSLGPLAGGPEDEQYF.